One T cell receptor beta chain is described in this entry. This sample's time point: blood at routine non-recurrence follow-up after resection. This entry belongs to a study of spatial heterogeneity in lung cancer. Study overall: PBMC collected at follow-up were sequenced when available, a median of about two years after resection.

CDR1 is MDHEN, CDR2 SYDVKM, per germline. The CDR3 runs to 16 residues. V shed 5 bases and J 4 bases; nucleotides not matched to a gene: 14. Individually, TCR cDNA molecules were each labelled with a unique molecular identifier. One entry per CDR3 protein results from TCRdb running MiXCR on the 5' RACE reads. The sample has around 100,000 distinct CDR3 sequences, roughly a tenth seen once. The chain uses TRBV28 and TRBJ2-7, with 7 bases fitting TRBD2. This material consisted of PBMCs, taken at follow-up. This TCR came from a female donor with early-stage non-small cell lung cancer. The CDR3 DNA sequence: TGTGCCAGCAGTCCCGCAGCTGGCGGGAGAATGTACGAGCAGTACTTC. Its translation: CASSPAAGGRMYEQYF.